Below are 31 T cell receptor beta chains sequenced from a single sample in a study of blood T cell repertoires in COVID-19. Only in-frame clones appear in the TCRdb table, and some are missing; sequencing was by immunoSEQ multiplex PCR. The table records 30,000 to 50,000 clones, about four fifths of them present only once. The sequencing sample was made of peripheral blood. Source of these receptors: a man aged 70 or older with acute or convalescent COVID-19.

This clone was detected only once. The chain uses TRBV6-2 or TRBV6-3 and TRBJ2-1; 10 bases line up with TRBD2. V gave up 5 bases and J gave up 0 bases; unmatched junction bases: 7. Germline V gene sequence: CDR1 MNHEY, CDR2 SVGEGT. This CDR3 has 17 amino acids. CDR3 nucleotides: TGTGCCAGCAGTCCGACTAGCGGGTCTTACTCCTACAATGAGCAGTTCTTC. Amino acid sequence: CASSPTSGSYSYNEQFF.

The chain is built from TRBV20-1 and TRBJ2-2; D not resolved. The CDR3 totals 11 residues. Germline lookup yields CDR1 DFQATT and CDR2 SNEGSKA (reference sequence). V gave up 2 bases and J gave up 6 bases, with 4 bases separating them. CDR3 sequence (DNA): TGCAGTGCTAGACCTGCCGGGGAGCTGTTTTTT. Protein: CSARPAGELFF.

The count of this clone is one. The genes are TRBV3-1 (or the pseudogene TRBV3-2) and TRBJ2-2, with 7 bases aligning to TRBD1. With 3 bases clipped from V and 0 bases from J, the junction kept 4 bases outside the gene matches. The germline V gene encodes CDR1 LGHDT and CDR2 YNNKEL (reference sequence). The CDR3 is 16 residues long. This CDR3 is CASSHTGTANTGELFF. CDR3 bases: TGTGCCAGCAGCCATACCGGGACAGCGAACACCGGGGAGCTGTTTTTT.

Here the CDR3 DNA reads TGTGCCAGCAGCCCACTTACCGGCGGATCGAGCACAGATACGCAGTATTTT. Translation: CASSPLTGGSSTDTQYF. This sequence joins TRBV7-2 and TRBJ2-3; unclear D gene. Trimming stripped 5 bases from V and 0 bases from J, with 18 bases between. Germline V gene lookup returns CDR1 SGHTA and CDR2 FQGNSA. The CDR3 spans 17 residues.

The rearrangement joins TRBV3-1 (or the pseudogene TRBV3-2) to TRBJ1-1; D is perhaps TRBD1 (5 bases). Germline CDR1 LGHDT, CDR2 YNNKEL (reference sequence). The CDR3 loop spans 14 amino acids. Trimming shortened V by 6 bases and J by 4 bases, and 15 bases separated the two germline ends. The CDR3 is CASSRMEGSTEAFF. As DNA, the CDR3 is TGTGCCAGCAGTAGGATGGAGGGGAGCACTGAAGCTTTCTTT.

The chain is built from TRBV7-3 and TRBJ2-3, with 7 bases lining up with TRBD2. V trimming: 4 bases; J trimming: 4 bases; junction bases outside the gene matches: 8. Germline CDR1 and CDR2: SGHTA and FQGTGA. There are 15 residues in the CDR3. The CDR3 loop is CASSSKGGSADTQYF. The CDR3, as DNA: TGTGCCAGCAGCTCCAAGGGCGGGAGTGCAGATACGCAGTATTTT. Together with reference TRBV7-3 and TRBJ2-3, the CDR3 gives the full variable domain: GAGVSQTPSNKVTEKGKYVELRCDPISGHTALYWYRQSLGQGPEFLIYFQGTGAADDSGLPNDRFFAVRPEGSVSTLKIQRTERGDSAVYLCASSSKGGSADTQYFGPGTRLTVL.

V is TRBV6-6 and J is TRBJ2-1, with D tentatively TRBD1 (5 bases). The V gene's germline CDR1 is MNHNY and CDR2 SVGAGI (reference sequence). This CDR3 contains 16 residues. Trimming cost V 6 bases and J 6 bases, with 21 bases left between them. CDR3 DNA sequence: TGTGCCAGCAGCCTTTTCACAGGCGCGACCTCCAATGAGCAGTTCTTC. It codes for CASSLFTGATSNEQFF.

V is TRBV5-1 and J is TRBJ2-1, with 10 nucleotides matching TRBD2. Looked up from germline, CDR1 is SGHRS and CDR2 is YFSETQ. The CDR3 spans 17 residues. The V segment lost 3 bases and the J segment 0 bases; nucleotides outside the gene matches: 6. The CDR3 coding sequence is TGCGCCAGCAGCTCGTCAGCGGGAGGGAGCTCCTACAATGAGCAGTTCTTC. This gives the protein CASSSSAGGSSYNEQFF.

This rearrangement joins TRBV2 to TRBJ1-5; D is undetermined. Germline V gene sequence: CDR1 SNHLY, CDR2 FYNNEI. This CDR3 is built from 14 residues. V lost 6 bases and J 0 bases, leaving 9 bases between the germline ends. CDR3 protein: CASRDAVSNQPQHF. The CDR3 nucleotides are TGTGCCAGCAGAGACGCGGTTAGCAATCAGCCCCAGCATTTT.

About this clone itself: The junction does not match germline at one end; this may be a read error. CDR3 sequence reads: CASSPGLLSNEQYF. DNA for the CDR3: TGTGCCAGCAGCCCGGGACTTCTCTCCAACGAGCAGTACTTC. This sequence joins TRBV5-6 and TRBJ2-7; weak D call: TRBD2 (6 bases). The CDR3 covers 14 residues. Germline CDR1 and CDR2: SGHDT and YYEEEE.

This chain joins TRBV21-1 and TRBJ2-2; the table's TRBD2 call for D was not verified on the DNA. TRBV21-1 is given as a pseudogene. This CDR3 is 16 amino acids long. In nucleotides, the CDR3 is TGTGCCAGCACCCAAGGTCTAGCGGGAGGGACCGGGGAGCTGTTTTTT. Its translation is CASTQGLAGGTGELFF.

The table lists this clone with a few counts. This CDR3 reads CASSSRQGMRNEQFF. In nucleotides, the CDR3 is TGTGCCAGCAGCTCGAGACAGGGGATGAGGAATGAGCAGTTCTTC. The chain combines TRBV7-6 with TRBJ2-1; 8 bases are a match to TRBD1. Germline V lookup: CDR1 SGHVS, CDR2 FNYEAQ. Trimming cost V 4 bases and J 7 bases; bases outside gene matches: 9. CDR3 length: 15 amino acids.

This sequence joins TRBV5-8 and TRBJ1-5; D is unresolved. Germline V gene data show CDR1 as SGHTS and CDR2 as YDEGEE. The length of the CDR3 is 16 residues. V dropped 4 bases and J dropped 7 bases, with 21 bases sitting between them. This chain's CDR3 is CASSLYRGGSAQPQHF. CDR3 sequence (DNA): TGTGCCAGCAGCCTGTACCGAGGAGGGTCGGCACAGCCCCAGCATTTT.

This chain uses TRBV5-6 with TRBJ1-6; D not certain. CDR3 length equals 13 residues. V lost 0 bases, J lost 5 bases, and 3 bases lay in between. The germline V gene encodes CDR1 SGHDT and CDR2 YYEEEE. The CDR3 DNA is TGTGCCAGCAGCTTGGCCGATAATTCACCCCTCCACTTT. It yields the protein CASSLADNSPLHF.

The CDR3 spells CASSPQGTYNEQFF. DNA of the CDR3: TGTGCCAGCAGCCCACAGGGGACCTACAATGAGCAGTTCTTC. This sequence joins TRBV7-9 and TRBJ2-1; 7 bases map to TRBD1. Germline V CDR1 and CDR2: SEHNR, FQNEAQ (reference sequence). With 5 bases clipped from V and 2 bases from J, the junction kept 3 bases outside the gene matches. The CDR3 contains 14 residues. The complete variable domain, with remaining parts taken from reference TRBV7-9 and TRBJ2-1, reads DTGVSQNPRHKITKRGQNVTFRCDPISEHNRLYWYRQTLGQGPEFLTYFQNEAQLEKSRLLSDRFSAERPKGSFSTLEIQRTEQGDSAMYLCASSPQGTYNEQFFGPGTRLTVL.

The rearrangement joins TRBV10-3 to TRBJ2-7; TRBD1 might be the D (6 bases). CDR3 length: 12 residues. V was clipped by 10 bases and J by 3 bases, with 13 bases between them. Per germline, CDR1 ENHRY and CDR2 SYGVKD. The CDR3 loop reads CATWDTNYEQYF. The CDR3 region has the DNA TGTGCCACCTGGGACACTAACTACGAGCAGTACTTC.

The rearrangement links TRBV5-4 to TRBJ2-2; D gene ambiguous. CDR3 length: 16 amino acids. Looked up from germline, CDR1 is SGHNT and CDR2 is YYREEE (reference sequence). Trimming removed 0 bases at V and 0 bases at J, with 9 bases between. The CDR3, as DNA: TGTGCCAGCAGCTTGGGTCTGGGCACGAACACCGGGGAGCTGTTTTTT. Translating gives CASSLGLGTNTGELFF.

The V and J genes are TRBV15 and TRBJ2-7; D unclear. The CDR3 sequence is 13 residues long. The V gene's germline CDR1 is LNHNV and CDR2 YYDKDF (reference sequence). Trimming took 8 bases from V and 0 from J, leaving 11 bases between them. The CDR3, as DNA: TGTGCCACCCGAGGCAGTAGCTCCTACGAGCAGTACTTC. Encoded protein: CATRGSSSYEQYF.

The J gene is TRBJ1-2, the V gene TRBV7-9; weak D call: TRBD1 (5 bases). The CDR3 length is 15 residues. Germline CDR1 SEHNR, CDR2 FQNEAQ (reference sequence). V lost 1 base and J lost 2, with 11 bases in between. CDR3 nucleotides: TGTGCCAGCAGCTTAGATCGACGACAGAACTATGGCTACACCTTC. The encoded protein is CASSLDRRQNYGYTF.

The chain is built from TRBV7-3 and TRBJ2-3; tentative D call: TRBD2 (6 bases). The V gene's germline CDR1 is SGHTA and CDR2 FQGTGA. The V and J ends lost 5 bases and 4 bases respectively, with 13 bases between them. The CDR3 runs 14 residues. The CDR3, as DNA: TGTGCCAGCAGCCCTCGACTAGGCGCAGATACGCAGTATTTT. Its protein product is CASSPRLGADTQYF.

This rearrangement joins TRBV6-4 to TRBJ1-3; no definite D call. This CDR3 has 13 residues. Looked up from germline, CDR1 is MRHNA and CDR2 is SNTAGT. Trimming shortened V by 2 bases and J by 2 bases, and 4 bases separated the two germline ends. The chain's CDR3 is CASSDEPGNTIYF. The CDR3, as DNA: TGTGCCAGCAGTGACGAGCCTGGAAACACCATATATTTT.

A single count supports this clone. The CDR3 DNA reads as TGTGCCAGCAGACCGTCCCAGGGGGGAGATCAGCCCCAGCATTTT. This encodes CASRPSQGGDQPQHF. The chain is built from TRBV27 and TRBJ1-5; 7 bases are shared with TRBD1. The CDR3 extends over 15 amino acids. The J segment lost 5 bases and the V segment lost 6 bases, leaving 10 bases of the junction unmatched. Germline loops: CDR1 MNHEY, CDR2 SMNVEV (reference sequence).

This chain links TRBV19 with TRBJ1-2; the match to TRBD1 covers 9 bases. The germline gives CDR1 LNHDA, CDR2 SQIVND (reference sequence). This CDR3 region has 13 residues. Trimming removed 10 bases from V and 8 bases from J; junction bases left unmatched: 11. CDR3 loop: CATAPQGAGGYTF. CDR3 coding DNA: TGTGCCACCGCCCCACAGGGGGCCGGGGGCTACACCTTC.

V and J are TRBV4-3 and TRBJ1-1; D gene uncertain. V dropped 1 base and J dropped 4 bases, with 7 bases sitting between them. The V gene's germline CDR1 is LGHNA and CDR2 YSLEER. This CDR3 is 13 amino acids long. The CDR3 protein is CASSQAFSTEAFF. The CDR3 region has the DNA TGCGCCAGCAGCCAAGCCTTTAGCACTGAAGCTTTCTTT.

V gene TRBV18 combines with J gene TRBJ2-5; D remains ambiguous. Trimming shortened V by 2 bases and J by 3 bases, and 4 bases separated the two germline ends. Germline values: CDR1 KGHSH, CDR2 LQKENI. This CDR3 is built from 12 residues. The CDR3 nucleotides read TGTGCCAGCTCACCAGAGGAAGAGACCCAGTACTTC. Protein: CASSPEEETQYF.

The chain is built from TRBV25-1 and TRBJ2-7; a possible D gene is TRBD2 (5 bases). The V gene lost 5 bases and the J gene lost 3 bases, with 23 bases spanning the gap. CDR1 is MGHDK and CDR2 is SYGVNS in the germline V gene. This CDR3 contains 17 residues. The CDR3 is CASSPPPEVARDYEQYF. The CDR3, as DNA: TGTGCCAGCAGTCCCCCCCCTGAGGTAGCGAGGGACTACGAGCAGTACTTC.

J is TRBJ2-1 and V is TRBV5-4, with TRBD2 matching over 8 bases. The V gene's germline CDR1 is SGHNT and CDR2 YYREEE (reference sequence). The CDR3 loop spans 15 amino acids. The junction had 8 bases not matched to a gene; V was cut back by 2 bases and J by 7 bases. CDR3 nucleotides: TGTGCCAGCAGCTTAAGCGGGAGAGGTAAGAATGAGCAGTTCTTC. This sequence encodes CASSLSGRGKNEQFF.

The rearrangement uses TRBV29-1 and TRBJ1-1; TRBD1 might be the D (5 bases). This CDR3 has 13 amino acids. The germline V and J ends were trimmed by 5 bases and 4 bases, with 14 bases remaining between them. The germline V gene has CDR1 SQVTM and CDR2 ANQGSEA. The CDR3 DNA follows: TGCAGCGTTAGCAGGGAACTCGGCACTGAAGCTTTCTTT. It translates to CSVSRELGTEAFF.

The rearrangement uses TRBV27 and TRBJ2-2, with TRBD1 matching over 10 bases. V gave up 5 bases and J gave up 8 bases; unmatched junction bases: 11. This CDR3 is 16 amino acids long. Per germline, CDR1 MNHEY and CDR2 SMNVEV (reference sequence). The CDR3 DNA sequence: TGTGCCAGCAGTCCAGGCACGACAGGGGGCAGGGGGGAGCTGTTTTTT. Residues: CASSPGTTGGRGELFF.

As concerns this clone: Other DNA sequences in the same sample also yield this CDR3. The rearrangement uses TRBV11-2 and TRBJ2-7; 7 bases are a match to TRBD1. CDR3 length: 14 amino acids. V shed 5 bases, J shed 3 bases, and the junction held 7 bases outside the gene matches. CDR1 and CDR2 from the germline V gene are SGHAT and FQNNGV. This CDR3 is CASSPPGQSYEQYF. The CDR3 DNA sequence: TGTGCCAGCAGCCCTCCGGGACAGAGCTACGAGCAGTACTTC.

Ten or more counts support this clone. The chain employs TRBV3-1 (or the pseudogene TRBV3-2) and TRBJ1-5; D unresolved. Germline CDR1 is LGHDT and CDR2 is YNNKEL (reference sequence). V gave up 8 bases and J gave up 9 bases, with 11 bases separating them. This CDR3 is built from 11 residues. This chain's CDR3 is CASGPDRPQHF. As DNA, the CDR3 is TGTGCCAGCGGGCCAGATCGGCCCCAGCATTTT.